The 2 T cell receptor beta chains below were found in one sample sequenced in a study of a mutant IDH1 vaccine in newly diagnosed glioma. The assay was immunoSEQ multiplex PCR, and TCRdb's table has in-frame clones only and misses some. The sample has roughly 62,000 clones, 70% to 90% seen once. Described time point: week 11, during vaccination. What each vaccine dose contained was 300 ug of mutant IDH1 20-mer peptide, accompanied by topical imiquimod. Their antigens remain unidentified. The sample here was PBMCs, taken from a glioma patient whose treatment included an IDH1 peptide vaccine. All receptors derive from a man aged 40-50 years with glioma.

The chain is built from TRBV19 and TRBJ2-3; D may be TRBD1 (5 bases). The CDR3 totals 14 residues. Germline CDR1 and CDR2: LNHDA and SQIVND (reference sequence). V was shortened by 3 bases and J by 5 bases, with 12 bases between the two germline ends. DNA of the CDR3: TGTGCCAGTAGTATGGGGCAGCAGCTAGATACGCAGTATTTT. Amino acids: CASSMGQQLDTQYF.

The genes are TRBV13 and TRBJ2-6; D unclear. CDR3 size: 13 residues. Trimming took off 8 bases at V and 2 bases at J, with 7 bases between the two ends. Germline CDR1 and CDR2: PRHDT and FYEKMQ (reference sequence). This CDR3 is CASSSAGANVLTF. The CDR3 DNA is TGTGCCAGCTCCTCGGCTGGGGCCAACGTCCTGACTTTC. Looking up the rest from reference TRBV13 and TRBJ2-6 gives the full variable domain: AAGVIQSPRHLIKEKRETATLKCYPIPRHDTVYWYQQGPGQDPQFLISFYEKMQSDKGSIPDRFSAQQFSDYHSELNMSSLELGDSALYFCASSSAGANVLTFGAGSRLTVL.